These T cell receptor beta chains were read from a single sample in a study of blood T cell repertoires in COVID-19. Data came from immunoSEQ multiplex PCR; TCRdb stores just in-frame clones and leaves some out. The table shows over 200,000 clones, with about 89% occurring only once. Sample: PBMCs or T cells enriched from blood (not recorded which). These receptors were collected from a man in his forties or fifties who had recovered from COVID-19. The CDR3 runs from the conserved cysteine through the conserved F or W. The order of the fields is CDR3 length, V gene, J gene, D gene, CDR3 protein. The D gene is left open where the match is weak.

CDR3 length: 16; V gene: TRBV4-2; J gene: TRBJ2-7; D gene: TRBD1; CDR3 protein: CASSQVDRIGSYEQYF
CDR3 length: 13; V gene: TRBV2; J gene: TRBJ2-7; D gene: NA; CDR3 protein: CASTATVNYEQYF
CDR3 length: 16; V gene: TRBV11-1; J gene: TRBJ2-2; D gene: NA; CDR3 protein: CASSLVSPRVPGELFF
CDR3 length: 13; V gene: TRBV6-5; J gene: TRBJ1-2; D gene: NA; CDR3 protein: CASIGQTNYGYTF
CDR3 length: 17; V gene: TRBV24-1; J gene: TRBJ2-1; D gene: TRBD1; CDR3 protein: CATSDLFPTGGGYEQFF
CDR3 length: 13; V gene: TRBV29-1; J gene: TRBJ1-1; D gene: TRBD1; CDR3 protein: CSVPGQGVTEAFF
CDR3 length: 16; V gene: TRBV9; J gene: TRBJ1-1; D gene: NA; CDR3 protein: CASSITQGPAGTEAFF
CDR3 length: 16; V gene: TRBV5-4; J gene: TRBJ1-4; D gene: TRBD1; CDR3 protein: CASTSDRARGNEKLFF
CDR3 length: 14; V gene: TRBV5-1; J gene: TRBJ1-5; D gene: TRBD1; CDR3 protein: CASSLRQGDQPQHF
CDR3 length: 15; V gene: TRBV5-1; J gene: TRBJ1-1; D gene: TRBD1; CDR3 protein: CASSLRTGLRTEAFF
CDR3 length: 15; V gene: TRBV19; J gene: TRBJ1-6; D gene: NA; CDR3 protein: CASSIVGPPNSPLHF
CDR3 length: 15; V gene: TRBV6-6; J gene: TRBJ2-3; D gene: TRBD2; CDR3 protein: CASSLGLAATDTQYF
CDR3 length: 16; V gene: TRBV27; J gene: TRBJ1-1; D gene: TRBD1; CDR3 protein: CASSLGTGDMNTEAFF